This entry features one TCR beta chain sequence. CDR3 length equals 15 residues. Trimming pared 3 bases from V and 3 bases from J, leaving 14 bases between. CDR1 and CDR2 from the germline V gene are KGHSH and LQKENI. Original data processing: Amplification of reference gene primers provided the estimated nucleated cell counts. Produced via immunoSEQ multiplex PCR; TCRdb's table is partial and in-frame only. The DNA gave D and trimming, while V, J and clone size come from that table. Altogether about 120,000 clones are present, approximately 80% being singletons, with the ten largest covering roughly 12%. This sample was included in a study of blood T cell repertoires in COVID-19. Study-level information: The United States, Italy and Spain were the sources of the acute and convalescent COVID-19 samples. PBMCs, B-cell-depleted T cells, or T cells were the source of the cDNA or gDNA that made up the material.

This rearrangement joins TRBV18 to TRBJ1-2, with D unresolved. Sequenced input: peripheral blood. The origin of this receptor is a human donor in a cohort sampled during active COVID-19. CDR3 amino acids: CASSPRPGLDYGYTF. CDR3 nucleotides: TGTGCCAGCTCACCCAGACCCGGGTTGGACTATGGCTACACCTTC.